One sample yielded the 32 T cell receptor beta chains listed below, sequenced in a study of CD8 T cells in Susac syndrome. Roughly 0.45 to 1 ug RNA was reverse transcribed with random hexamers. In TCRdb, the immunoSEQ multiplex PCR reads were re-called with MiXCR into one record per CDR3 protein. The sample has approximately 190,000 distinct CDR3 sequences, under 97% seen once. Sequenced input: CD4+ T cells from PBMCs. All receptors derive from a human donor with Susac syndrome.

The rearrangement uses TRBV12-3 or TRBV12-4 and TRBJ1-1; 8 nucleotides align to TRBD1. This CDR3 is 17 amino acids long. The junction had 10 bases not matched to a gene; V was cut back by 2 bases and J by 2 bases. As DNA, the CDR3 is TGTGCCAGCAGTTTACCAGCATGGGGGACAGGTAACACTGAAGCTTTCTTT. Translating it yields CASSLPAWGTGNTEAFF.

The chain employs TRBV12-3 or TRBV12-4 and TRBJ2-7, with 8 bases fitting TRBD1. J was trimmed by 0 bases and V by 3 bases; bases with no gene match: 4. CDR3 length equals 15 residues. This CDR3 reads CASSFGQGISYEQYF. The CDR3 DNA is TGTGCCAGCAGTTTCGGACAGGGTATCTCCTACGAGCAGTACTTC.

This clonotype has only one observation. V and J are TRBV20-1 and TRBJ1-1; D perhaps matches TRBD1 (5 bases). The CDR3 is 13 amino acids. CDR1 is DFQATT, CDR2 SNEGSKA, per germline (reference sequence). V lost 3 bases, J lost 1 base, and 9 bases lay in between. In nucleotides, the CDR3 is TGCAGTGCTAGGATTGGGGGGAACACTGAAGCTTTCTTT. Its translation is CSARIGGNTEAFF.

The chain recombines TRBV20-1 with TRBJ1-1; the D is unclear. This CDR3 has 13 amino acids. V lost 3 bases to trimming and J lost 4 bases, with 12 bases between them. Germline-derived CDR1 and CDR2 are DFQATT and SNEGSKA (reference sequence). CDR3 DNA sequence: TGCAGTGCTAGTACTCTGGGAATCACTGAAGCTTTCTTT. Encoded protein: CSASTLGITEAFF.

V and J are TRBV7-2 and TRBJ2-2; no clear D. Germline CDR1 and CDR2: SGHTA and FQGNSA. V lost 2 bases and J 7 bases, leaving 8 bases between the germline ends. This CDR3 is 13 amino acids long. The CDR3 region is CASSLPNVGELFF. CDR3 DNA sequence: TGTGCCAGCAGCTTACCCAACGTCGGGGAGCTGTTTTTT.

The CDR3 DNA is TGTGCCAGCAGCTTAGAAATGGGGGCTTCCTACGAGCAGTACTTC. This gives the protein CASSLEMGASYEQYF. The chain recombines TRBV11-3 with TRBJ2-7; maybe TRBD1 (6 bases). The V end lost 0 bases, the J end lost 1 base, and 10 bases lay between the germline ends. CDR3 length equals 15 residues. CDR1 is SGHNT and CDR2 is YENEEA in the germline V gene.

The V gene is TRBV18, the J gene TRBJ2-5; D is undetermined. CDR3 length: 13 residues. Trimming took off 2 bases at V and 0 bases at J, with 4 bases between the two ends. Germline-derived CDR1 and CDR2 are KGHSH and LQKENI. As DNA, the CDR3 is TGTGCCAGCTCACCAGGGGACCAAGAGACCCAGTACTTC. Translated, it gives CASSPGDQETQYF.

This chain joins TRBV7-2 and TRBJ2-3; TRBD2 aligns across 9 bases. Losses at the gene ends were 5 bases for V and 5 bases for J; bases not matched to a gene: 5. Germline V gene sequence: CDR1 SGHTA, CDR2 FQGNSA. CDR3 length: 14 amino acids. CDR3 nucleotide sequence: TGTGCCAGCAGCATTAGCGGGGGAGGAGATACGCAGTATTTT. This gives the protein CASSISGGGDTQYF.

The chain couples TRBV29-1 to TRBJ1-3; TRBD1 is a possible D gene (5 bases). CDR3 length: 13 amino acids. Per germline, CDR1 SQVTM and CDR2 ANQGSEA. The V gene lost 5 bases and the J gene lost 2 bases, with 10 bases spanning the gap. The CDR3 protein is CSVSQGPGNTIYF. As DNA, the CDR3 is TGCAGCGTTTCGCAGGGACCTGGAAACACCATATATTTT.

This clonotype appeared once. V and J are TRBV7-2 and TRBJ2-5; TRBD2 matches at 11 bases. This CDR3 is built from 13 residues. V gave up 2 bases and J gave up 13 bases; unmatched junction bases: 6. The germline V gene has CDR1 SGHTA and CDR2 FQGNSA. Written as DNA, the CDR3 is TGTGCCAGCAGCTTAACAATAGCGGGGGGGCGGTACTTC. Encoded protein: CASSLTIAGGRYF.

The rearrangement uses TRBV3-1 and TRBJ2-3; possible D gene TRBD2, 5 bases. The CDR3 sequence is 14 residues long. Trimming pared 1 base from V and 5 bases from J, leaving 10 bases between. CDR1 is LGHDT and CDR2 is YNNKEL in the germline V gene (reference sequence). The CDR3, as DNA: TGTGCCAGCAGCCAAGCCCCCGAGGGAGATACGCAGTATTTT. Residues: CASSQAPEGDTQYF.

The chain links TRBV7-6 to TRBJ1-5, with D unclear. The V gene lost 5 bases and the J gene lost 3 bases, with 8 bases spanning the gap. Germline assignment: CDR1 SGHVS and CDR2 FNYEAQ. The CDR3 has 13 residues. CDR3 bases: TGTGCCAGCAGCGGGTTTGTCAATCAGCCCCAGCATTTT. Protein: CASSGFVNQPQHF.

This chain joins TRBV7-8 and TRBJ2-1; D is unclear. Per the germline V gene, CDR1 is SGHVS and CDR2 is FQNEAQ. The CDR3 is 16 residues long. Trimming left V 2 bases short and J 0 bases short, with 11 bases between. In DNA, the CDR3 is TGTGCCAGCAGCTTAAAGGGAACTTTCTCCTACAATGAGCAGTTCTTC. Translating it yields CASSLKGTFSYNEQFF.

The chain links TRBV5-4 to TRBJ1-2, with TRBD1 as a possible D gene (6 bases). V was pared by 4 bases and J by 6 bases, with 13 bases between. CDR1 is SGHNT, CDR2 YYREEE, per germline (reference sequence). The length of the CDR3 is 13 residues. The chain's CDR3 is CASSMRGRNGYTF. In DNA form, the CDR3 reads TGTGCCAGCAGCATGCGGGGGCGAAATGGCTACACCTTC.

V is TRBV3-1 and J is TRBJ2-1; perhaps TRBD1 as D (6 bases). Trimming took off 4 bases at V and 9 bases at J, with 7 bases between the two ends. CDR3 length: 11 amino acids. Germline CDR1 LGHDT, CDR2 YNNKEL (reference sequence). The CDR3 DNA follows: TGTGCCAGCAGCCGGGACACTGAGCAGTTCTTC. Its protein is CASSRDTEQFF.

The chain has TRBV11-2 and TRBJ1-5; D not certain. The CDR3 is 12 residues long. Germline lookup yields CDR1 SGHAT and CDR2 FQNNGV. The germline V and J ends were trimmed by 6 bases and 5 bases, with 8 bases remaining between them. CDR3 nucleotides: TGTGCCAGCAGTACCGACCATCAGCCCCAGCATTTT. It encodes CASSTDHQPQHF.

This chain links TRBV7-2 with TRBJ2-7; perhaps TRBD1 as D (6 bases). There are 14 residues in the CDR3. Germline CDR1 reads SGHTA; CDR2 reads FQGNSA. V was pared by 5 bases and J by 1 base, with 12 bases between. The CDR3 spells CASSPWTESYEQYF. For the CDR3, the DNA is TGTGCCAGCAGCCCGTGGACAGAGTCCTACGAGCAGTACTTC.

V and J are TRBV9 and TRBJ2-7, with 8 bases aligning to TRBD2. Germline V gene sequence: CDR1 SGDLS, CDR2 YYNGEE. This CDR3 spans 16 amino acids. Unmatched junction bases numbered 9, after V lost 3 bases and J lost 1 base. The CDR3 nucleotides are TGTGCCAGCAGCGGGGGCGGCGGGGGGATTTCCTACGAGCAGTACTTC. It translates to CASSGGGGGISYEQYF.

This chain joins TRBV19 and TRBJ1-1; 8 nucleotides match TRBD1. Looked up from germline, CDR1 is LNHDA and CDR2 is SQIVND (reference sequence). This CDR3 comprises 14 residues. The V and J ends lost 5 bases and 5 bases, in that order; junction bases with no gene match: 7. Here the CDR3 DNA reads TGTGCCAGTAGTGCCTACAGGGGGAGGACTGAAGCTTTCTTT. Its protein product is CASSAYRGRTEAFF.

This rearrangement joins TRBV30 to TRBJ1-1, with unresolved D. There are 14 residues in the CDR3. The germline V gene has CDR1 GTSNPN and CDR2 SVGIG (reference sequence). V lost 0 bases to trimming and J lost 4 bases, with 12 bases between them. CDR3 in DNA: TGTGCCTGGAGTGTGGTAGACCTCGGCACTGAAGCTTTCTTT. It yields the protein CAWSVVDLGTEAFF.

This CDR3 reads CSVTTSGRETDTQYF. CDR3 nucleotides: TGCAGCGTTACGACTAGCGGAAGAGAAACAGATACGCAGTATTTT. The chain recombines TRBV29-1 with TRBJ2-3, with TRBD2 matching over 9 bases. The germline gives CDR1 SQVTM, CDR2 ANQGSEA. The V gene end was trimmed by 5 bases and the J gene end by 3 bases; junction bases not matched to a gene: 9. The CDR3 length is 15 residues.

This chain joins TRBV29-1 and TRBJ1-4, with 9 positions matching TRBD1. With 4 bases clipped from V and 8 bases from J, the junction kept 23 bases outside the gene matches. Germline CDR1 and CDR2: SQVTM and ANQGSEA. There are 19 residues in the CDR3. CDR3 protein: CSVVGGPDRGEPRDEKLFF. The CDR3 nucleotides are TGCAGCGTTGTAGGAGGACCCGACAGGGGGGAGCCAAGAGACGAAAAACTGTTTTTT.

The CDR3 sequence: CSVTLGDWSYNEQFF. The DNA for the CDR3 is TGCAGCGTAACATTGGGGGACTGGTCCTACAATGAGCAGTTCTTC. This chain joins TRBV29-1 and TRBJ2-1; weak D call: TRBD2 (6 bases). The V gene lost 6 bases and the J gene lost 1 base, with 16 bases spanning the gap. This CDR3 is 15 amino acids long. From germline, CDR1 is SQVTM and CDR2 ANQGSEA.

The chain combines TRBV12-3 or TRBV12-4 with TRBJ1-6; TRBD1 matches at 7 bases. V dropped 5 bases and J dropped 4; count of bases not matched to a gene: 5. This CDR3 region has 15 residues. CDR3 nucleotides: TGTGCCAGCAGTCAGGGGACAGCTTATAATTCACCCCTCCACTTT. Translating it yields CASSQGTAYNSPLHF.

The V call is TRBV9, the J call TRBJ2-7; TRBD2 matches at 7 bases. The V gene's germline CDR1 is SGDLS and CDR2 YYNGEE. The CDR3 sequence is 16 residues long. V was clipped by 4 bases and J by 1 base; unmatched bases: 11. The CDR3 region is CASSPLSGVISYEQYF. CDR3 nucleotides: TGTGCCAGCAGCCCCCTAAGCGGGGTGATATCCTACGAGCAGTACTTC.

This clonotype was observed once. The chain joins TRBV19 to TRBJ2-3; the match to TRBD2 covers 8 bases. The length of the CDR3 is 16 residues. CDR1 LNHDA and CDR2 SQIVND come from the germline V gene (reference sequence). Losses at the gene ends were 6 bases for V and 1 base for J; bases not matched to a gene: 9. This CDR3 reads CASRRRRGAGTDTQYF. CDR3 in DNA: TGTGCCAGTAGAAGGAGGCGGGGGGCCGGCACAGATACGCAGTATTTT. The complete variable domain, with remaining parts taken from reference TRBV19 and TRBJ2-3, reads DGGITQSPKYLFRKEGQNVTLSCEQNLNHDAMYWYRQDPGQGLRLIYYSQIVNDFQKGDIAEGYSVSREKKESFPLTVTSAQKNPTAFYLCASRRRRGAGTDTQYFGPGTRLTVL.

The chain uses TRBV10-3 and TRBJ2-6; D gene ambiguous. The germline V gene has CDR1 ENHRY and CDR2 SYGVKD. This CDR3 has 13 residues. V was cut by 6 bases and J by 0 bases, with 3 bases left in between. The CDR3 nucleotides read TGTGCCATCAGAAACTCTGGGGCCAACGTCCTGACTTTC. Amino acid sequence: CAIRNSGANVLTF.

The chain employs TRBV12-5 and TRBJ2-7, with 9 bases identical to TRBD2. The V segment lost 5 bases and the J segment 0 bases; nucleotides outside the gene matches: 8. The CDR3 consists of 16 residues. Looked up from germline, CDR1 is LGHNT and CDR2 is FRNRAP. The CDR3 DNA reads as TGTGCTAGTGGTACGACCAGCGGGGGGAGCTCCTACGAGCAGTACTTC. Protein sequence: CASGTTSGGSSYEQYF. Full variable domain (remainder filled in from reference TRBV12-5 and TRBJ2-7): DARVTQTPRHKVTEMGQEVTMRCQPILGHNTVFWYRQTMMQGLELLAYFRNRAPLDDSGMPKDRFSAEMPDATLATLKIQPSEPRDSAVYFCASGTTSGGSSYEQYFGPGTRLTVT.

The chain links TRBV27 to TRBJ1-1; maybe TRBD1 (5 bases). The CDR3 sequence is 12 residues long. Deletions cut 4 bases from V and 6 bases from J, with 9 bases between. Per the germline V gene, CDR1 is MNHEY and CDR2 is SMNVEV (reference sequence). CDR3 sequence reads: CASSYDSAEAFF. The DNA for the CDR3 is TGTGCCAGCAGTTACGACAGTGCTGAAGCTTTCTTT.

The rearrangement joins TRBV4-2 to TRBJ1-1, with D maybe TRBD1 (5 bases). CDR1 and CDR2 (germline): LGHNA, YNFKEQ. Trimming shortened V by 0 bases and J by 5 bases, and 13 bases separated the two germline ends. The CDR3 extends over 15 amino acids. The CDR3 nucleotides are TGTGCCAGCAGCCAAGATCGGGGGGGACGTACTGAAGCTTTCTTT. Protein product: CASSQDRGGRTEAFF.

This rearrangement joins TRBV5-1 to TRBJ2-7; 7 positions match TRBD2. This CDR3 spans 16 amino acids. V lost 4 bases to trimming and J lost 3 bases; unmatched junction nucleotides: 13. Germline lookup yields CDR1 SGHRS and CDR2 YFSETQ. The CDR3 sequence is CASSPTVGGSSYEQYF. For the CDR3, the DNA is TGCGCCAGCAGCCCGACTGTCGGGGGGAGTAGCTACGAGCAGTACTTC. Full variable domain (remainder filled in from reference TRBV5-1 and TRBJ2-7): KAGVTQTPRYLIKTRGQQVTLSCSPISGHRSVSWYQQTPGQGLQFLFEYFSETQRNKGNFPGRFSGRQFSNSRSEMNVSTLELGDSALYLCASSPTVGGSSYEQYFGPGTRLTVT.

J is TRBJ2-7 and V is TRBV2, with D hard to call. Germline CDR1 is SNHLY and CDR2 is FYNNEI. Trimming removed 6 bases from V and 6 bases from J, with 12 bases in between. The CDR3 covers 12 residues. The CDR3 reads CASRKSGIEQYF. CDR3 nucleotides: TGTGCCAGCAGGAAATCCGGAATCGAGCAGTACTTC.